Below, 23 T cell receptor beta chains from the same sample are listed, as sequenced in a study of technical replicates of blood from several donors (dated by TCRdb to 2016 to 2017). Library preparation used the immunoSEQ multiplex PCR assay. TCRdb obtained this table from immuneACCESS and retained in-frame rearrangements with V and J assigned. These tables miss some clones; where compared with another copy, unresolved V genes account for less than half of the shortfall, and the remainder is unexplained. The sample yields about 83,000 clones; approximately 90% were counted once. The ten largest clones capture more than 0.2% of the sample. Sequencing used T cells isolated from PBMCs. The origin of the receptors is a human donor in good health.

The chain joins TRBV7-9 to TRBJ2-1; D may be TRBD2 (6 bases). The CDR3 spans 15 residues. V was pared by 5 bases and J by 7 bases, with 18 bases between. Germline V gene lookup returns CDR1 SEHNR and CDR2 FQNEAQ (reference sequence). DNA of the CDR3: TGTGCCAGCAGCCATCTACCAGCCCGGGGGAATGAGCAGTTCTTC. Its translation is CASSHLPARGNEQFF.

This chain links TRBV14 with TRBJ2-7, with D possibly TRBD2 on 5 matching bases. The germline V gene encodes CDR1 SGHDN and CDR2 FVKESK. The CDR3 loop spans 14 amino acids. V lost 4 bases and J 7 bases, leaving 17 bases between the germline ends. DNA of the CDR3: TGTGCCAGCAGCCCCTTAGGAGGCCTTTTGGAGCAGTACTTC. Translation gives CASSPLGGLLEQYF.

V gene TRBV28 combines with J gene TRBJ1-4; D perhaps matches TRBD1 (5 bases). Germline assignment: CDR1 MDHEN and CDR2 SYDVKM. Trimming removed 1 base at V and 7 bases at J, with 16 bases between. The CDR3 has 16 residues. The CDR3 DNA is TGTGCCAGCAGTTTATACCCCCGGGGGGAGAGTGAAAAACTGTTTTTT. This codes for CASSLYPRGESEKLFF.

The rearrangement uses TRBV11-1 and TRBJ2-2, with 12 nucleotides matching TRBD1. The V gene end was trimmed by 0 bases and the J gene end by 6 bases; junction bases not matched to a gene: 2. The CDR3 extends over 16 amino acids. Germline V gene lookup returns CDR1 SGHAT and CDR2 FQDESV (reference sequence). CDR3 DNA: TGTGCCAGCAGCTTAGCAGGGACAGGGGGCTCCGGGGAGCTGTTTTTT. It codes for CASSLAGTGGSGELFF.

The V call is TRBV6-5, the J call TRBJ1-2; 7 bases are a match to TRBD1. Germline assignment: CDR1 MNHEY and CDR2 SVGAGI. The CDR3 spans 14 residues. Losses at the gene ends were 2 bases for V and 2 bases for J; bases not matched to a gene: 2. CDR3 region: CASSYDRVNYGYTF. CDR3 coding DNA: TGTGCCAGCAGTTACGACAGGGTGAACTATGGCTACACCTTC.

The chain combines TRBV18 with TRBJ1-1; D not resolved. The CDR3 runs to 15 residues. V lost 2 bases, J lost 3 bases, and 13 bases lay in between. Germline V gives CDR1 KGHSH, CDR2 LQKENI. CDR3 DNA sequence: TGTGCCAGCTCACCAGAGAGCGGGAGGGACACTGAAGCTTTCTTT. Amino acid sequence: CASSPESGRDTEAFF.

This clone was observed a single time. This chain links TRBV5-1 with TRBJ2-7, with 9 bases aligning to TRBD2. Germline trimming cut 2 bases from V and 6 bases from J; bases unmatched to any gene: 12. CDR3 length equals 16 residues. The germline CDR1 and CDR2 sequences are SGHRS and YFSETQ. The CDR3: CASSFGAGGPGGEQYF. The CDR3 DNA is TGCGCCAGCAGCTTTGGGGCGGGAGGGCCGGGGGGCGAGCAGTACTTC.

The genes are TRBV5-1 and TRBJ1-1; maybe TRBD1 (5 bases). Germline V gene lookup returns CDR1 SGHRS and CDR2 YFSETQ. V was pared by 4 bases and J by 3 bases, with 37 bases between. There are 22 residues in the CDR3. CDR3 in amino acids: CASSPWSGQRGSSHHLDTEAFF. The CDR3 region has the DNA TGCGCCAGCAGCCCGTGGTCTGGGCAAAGGGGATCGTCCCATCACCTGGACACTGAAGCTTTCTTT.

This chain connects TRBV6-6 to TRBJ2-3; 7 nucleotides match TRBD2. Trimming at V came to 2 bases and at J to 5 bases, leaving 4 bases not matched to a gene. The CDR3 contains 14 residues. Per germline, CDR1 MNHNY and CDR2 SVGAGI (reference sequence). The DNA of the CDR3 is TGTGCCAGCAGTTACGCAGGGACTATAGATACGCAGTATTTT. This gives the protein CASSYAGTIDTQYF.

This chain joins TRBV6-4 and TRBJ1-6; D remains ambiguous. V lost 8 bases and J lost 8, with 19 bases in between. From germline, CDR1 is MRHNA and CDR2 SNTAGT. CDR3 length: 15 residues. The CDR3 loop is CASLGADGWDSPLHF. The CDR3 DNA is TGTGCCAGCCTGGGTGCGGATGGGTGGGATTCACCCCTCCACTTT.

The rearrangement links TRBV28 to TRBJ2-7; 9 bases agree with TRBD1. The CDR3 extends over 15 amino acids. Germline lookup yields CDR1 MDHEN and CDR2 SYDVKM. V gave up 6 bases and J gave up 5 bases; unmatched junction bases: 11. The CDR3 DNA reads TGTGCCAGCAGCCAGACCGGGACAGGGATCCACGAGCAGTACTTC. The encoded protein is CASSQTGTGIHEQYF.

The gene calls are TRBV6-9 and TRBJ1-5; TRBD1 agrees at 7 bases. The CDR3 loop spans 20 amino acids. Germline CDR1 is MNHGY and CDR2 is SVAAGI. Unmatched junction bases numbered 27, after V lost 7 bases and J lost 6 bases. The CDR3: CASIRNRDSDFPPRTQPQHF. The CDR3, as DNA: TGTGCCAGCATTAGGAACCGGGACAGTGATTTCCCCCCCCGCACTCAGCCCCAGCATTTT.

The gene calls are TRBV19 and TRBJ2-1; the match to TRBD2 covers 13 bases. CDR1 is LNHDA and CDR2 is SQIVND in the germline V gene (reference sequence). V lost 4 bases, J lost 9 bases, and 6 bases stayed unmatched. CDR3 length equals 15 residues. The CDR3 region is CASSTWTSGRGEQFF. DNA of the CDR3: TGTGCCAGTAGTACATGGACTAGCGGGAGAGGTGAGCAGTTCTTC.

This chain links TRBV28 with TRBJ2-2; tentative D call: TRBD1 (5 bases). This CDR3 spans 16 amino acids. The germline V gene has CDR1 MDHEN and CDR2 SYDVKM. The V end was cut by 5 bases, the J end by 5 bases, with 18 bases between. The CDR3 sequence is CASSDSESPVTGELFF. The CDR3 nucleotides read TGTGCCAGCAGTGACAGCGAGAGCCCCGTGACCGGGGAGCTGTTTTTT.

The gene calls are TRBV4-1 and TRBJ1-5; 9 positions agree with TRBD1. The V and J ends lost 3 bases and 0 bases, in that order; junction bases with no gene match: 3. CDR1 and CDR2 from the germline V gene are MGHRA and YSYEKL. This CDR3 region has 16 residues. CDR3 sequence: CASSQDRGHSNQPQHF. The CDR3 region has the DNA TGCGCCAGCAGCCAGGACAGGGGCCATAGCAATCAGCCCCAGCATTTT.

The chain uses TRBV19 and TRBJ2-1, with TRBD2 as a possible D gene (6 bases). This CDR3 spans 15 amino acids. The V gene's germline CDR1 is LNHDA and CDR2 SQIVND (reference sequence). The V and J ends lost 5 bases and 2 bases respectively, with 13 bases between them. The CDR3 sequence: CASSLSAGPYNEQFF. The CDR3 coding sequence is TGTGCCAGTAGTCTATCAGCGGGCCCCTACAATGAGCAGTTCTTC. Filled out from reference TRBV19 and TRBJ2-1, the complete variable domain reads DGGITQSPKYLFRKEGQNVTLSCEQNLNHDAMYWYRQDPGQGLRLIYYSQIVNDFQKGDIAEGYSVSREKKESFPLTVTSAQKNPTAFYLCASSLSAGPYNEQFFGPGTRLTVL.

The chain recombines TRBV5-4 with TRBJ2-2, with TRBD2 as a possible D gene (7 bases). The CDR3 has 15 amino acids. V dropped 2 bases and J dropped 9 bases, with 17 bases sitting between them. CDR1 is SGHNT, CDR2 YYREEE, per germline (reference sequence). Here the CDR3 reads CASSFMLGGRRELFF. CDR3 sequence (DNA): TGTGCCAGCAGCTTCATGTTGGGGGGGCGTAGGGAGCTGTTTTTT.

This clone was recorded only once. V usage is TRBV6-1 and J usage is TRBJ2-7; tentative D call: TRBD2 (7 bases). The germline V gene has CDR1 MNHNS and CDR2 SASEGT. Trimming took 1 base from V and 8 from J, leaving 18 bases between them. The CDR3 loop spans 15 amino acids. CDR3 in amino acids: CASSEVAGTGGKQYF. The CDR3 nucleotides read TGTGCCAGCAGTGAAGTGGCAGGAACGGGGGGCAAGCAGTACTTC.

The rearrangement links TRBV5-1 to TRBJ2-5, with D hard to call. The CDR3 runs to 16 residues. Germline CDR1 SGHRS, CDR2 YFSETQ. Trimming left V 0 bases short and J 1 base short, with 13 bases between. This CDR3 is CASSLDRSWRQETQYF. In nucleotides, the CDR3 is TGCGCCAGCAGCTTGGATCGTAGCTGGCGCCAAGAGACCCAGTACTTC.

This rearrangement joins TRBV2 to TRBJ1-6; maybe TRBD1 (5 bases). The CDR3 sequence is 13 residues long. Trimming took 3 bases from V and 5 from J, leaving 5 bases between them. Germline V gives CDR1 SNHLY, CDR2 FYNNEI. The CDR3 loop is CASSETDNSPLHF. The CDR3 DNA is TGTGCCAGCAGTGAGACAGATAATTCACCCCTCCACTTT.

V gene TRBV15 combines with J gene TRBJ2-3; D unclear. This CDR3 spans 14 amino acids. Germline values: CDR1 LNHNV, CDR2 YYDKDF (reference sequence). The V and J ends lost 1 base and 2 bases respectively, with 7 bases between them. This CDR3 reads CATSRGEATDTQYF. The CDR3 DNA follows: TGTGCCACCAGCAGAGGAGAGGCCACAGATACGCAGTATTTT.

The chain combines TRBV7-8 with TRBJ2-2; 7 bases are shared with TRBD2. The CDR3 is made up of 18 amino acids. Germline assignment: CDR1 SGHVS and CDR2 FQNEAQ. Germline trimming cut 2 bases from V and 0 bases from J; bases unmatched to any gene: 9. The DNA for the CDR3 is TGTGCCAGCAGCTTATGGGGGTCTAGCGGCGCGAACACCGGGGAGCTGTTTTTT. Translating gives CASSLWGSSGANTGELFF.

The chain carries TRBV5-1 and TRBJ2-2; possibly TRBD1 for D (6 bases). Per germline, CDR1 SGHRS and CDR2 YFSETQ. V dropped 1 base and J dropped 0 bases, with 10 bases sitting between them. The CDR3 runs to 16 residues. This CDR3 reads CASSLLQGANTGELFF. The DNA for the CDR3 is TGCGCCAGCAGCTTGTTACAGGGCGCGAACACCGGGGAGCTGTTTTTT.